These 26 T cell receptor beta chains were sequenced from one sample in a study of Ad26.COV2.S vaccination and SARS-CoV-2 variants. Treatment defined: roughly 18 received Ad26.COV2.S at low or high dose, single or two shots; about five received placebo; per-sample allocation not given. Samples were taken on day 63 after the first vaccine or placebo injection. Sequencing was performed with immunoSEQ multiplex PCR; in TCRdb, only in-frame clones are kept and a portion is missing. The sample lists fewer than 800,000 clones, around 92% occurring once. The source material was peripheral blood, sampled in a trial of Ad26.COV2.S vaccine versus placebo. The source is a person between 18 and 59 years old who received the Ad26.COV2.S COVID-19 vaccine or a placebo.

This sequence joins TRBV30 and TRBJ1-1, with a weak D call TRBD1 (6 bases). Trimming pared 2 bases from V and 6 bases from J, leaving 10 bases between. This CDR3 has 12 amino acids. The germline V gene encodes CDR1 GTSNPN and CDR2 SVGIG (reference sequence). The CDR3 sequence is CAWSRDTAEAFF. The CDR3 DNA follows: TGTGCCTGGAGTAGGGACACGGCTGAAGCTTTCTTT.

This chain links TRBV5-1 with TRBJ2-3; 10 bases align to TRBD2. The junction had 9 bases not matched to a gene; V was cut back by 5 bases and J by 6 bases. Germline-derived CDR1 and CDR2 are SGHRS and YFSETQ. This CDR3 has 15 residues. CDR3 bases: TGCGCCAGCAGTTCCCCGGGACTAGCGAGTGATACGCAGTATTTT. Protein sequence: CASSSPGLASDTQYF.

The chain employs TRBV25-1 and TRBJ1-4; no clear D. This CDR3 contains 12 residues. V gave up 5 bases and J gave up 5 bases, with 6 bases separating them. Germline V CDR1 and CDR2: MGHDK, SYGVNS. In DNA form, the CDR3 reads TGTGCCAGCAGTCCTTCGAATGAAAAACTGTTTTTT. Translation: CASSPSNEKLFF.

V gene TRBV7-9 combines with J gene TRBJ2-5; D unclear. Trimming cost V 7 bases and J 1 base, with 7 bases left between them. CDR1 SEHNR and CDR2 FQNEAQ come from the germline V gene (reference sequence). The CDR3 totals 12 residues. The CDR3 DNA reads TGTGCCAGCACCCCAGTCCAAGAGACCCAGTACTTC. It translates to CASTPVQETQYF. The whole variable domain, filled in from reference TRBV7-9 and TRBJ2-5, reads DTGVSQNPRHKITKRGQNVTFRCDPISEHNRLYWYRQTLGQGPEFLTYFQNEAQLEKSRLLSDRFSAERPKGSFSTLEIQRTEQGDSAMYLCASTPVQETQYFGPGTRLLVL.

V is TRBV30 and J is TRBJ2-1, with D possibly TRBD1 on 7 matching bases. The CDR3 runs 11 residues. The germline CDR1 and CDR2 sequences are GTSNPN and SVGIG (reference sequence). The V end was cut by 4 bases, the J end by 7 bases, with 8 bases between. DNA of the CDR3: TGTGCCTGGACAGGGGGGAATGAGCAGTTCTTC. Its translation is CAWTGGNEQFF.

This sequence joins TRBV2 and TRBJ1-5; no reliable D call. CDR3 length: 13 residues. V was trimmed by 5 bases and J by 4 bases, leaving 9 bases between them. The germline gives CDR1 SNHLY, CDR2 FYNNEI. The CDR3 region is CASSYPGNQPQHF. CDR3 nucleotide sequence: TGTGCCAGCAGTTACCCGGGGAATCAGCCCCAGCATTTT. Full variable domain (missing parts from reference TRBV2 and TRBJ1-5): EPEVTQTPSHQVTQMGQEVILRCVPISNHLYFYWYRQILGQKVEFLVSFYNNEISEKSEIFDDQFSVERPDGSNFTLKIRSTKLEDSAMYFCASSYPGNQPQHFGDGTRLSIL.

The chain uses TRBV6-2 or TRBV6-3 and TRBJ2-2, with TRBD2 as a possible D gene (5 bases). The CDR3 extends over 14 amino acids. CDR1 is MNHEY and CDR2 is SVGEGT in the germline V gene. With 11 bases removed from V and 1 base from J, the gap between germline ends came to 14 bases. The CDR3 loop is CAGRLSGNTGELFF. CDR3 DNA sequence: TGTGCCGGCCGCCTGAGCGGGAACACCGGGGAGCTGTTTTTT.

This chain uses TRBV6-2 or TRBV6-3 with TRBJ2-7, with 7 bases identical to TRBD1. This CDR3 has 16 amino acids. Trimming cost V 5 bases and J 1 base; bases outside gene matches: 11. CDR1 MNHEY and CDR2 SVGEGT come from the germline V gene. The CDR3 loop reads CASSHPELGQSYEQYF. As DNA, the CDR3 is TGTGCCAGCAGTCACCCCGAATTGGGACAGTCCTACGAGCAGTACTTC.

This rearrangement joins TRBV6-5 to TRBJ2-7; 8 nucleotides line up with TRBD1. Unmatched junction bases numbered 3, after V lost 8 bases and J lost 0 bases. The germline V gene has CDR1 MNHEY and CDR2 SVGAGI. This CDR3 has 13 amino acids. The DNA for the CDR3 is TGTGCCAGCGCCAGGGGGCCCTCCTACGAGCAGTACTTC. It is translated as CASARGPSYEQYF.

The V gene is TRBV12-3 or TRBV12-4, the J gene TRBJ2-7; D may be TRBD1 or TRBD2 (5 bases each). Trimming pared 3 bases from V and 7 bases from J, leaving 7 bases between. There are 11 residues in the CDR3. CDR3 DNA sequence: TGTGCCAGCAGTTTGGGGACGGAGCAGTACTTC. Translated: CASSLGTEQYF.

CDR3 DNA: TGTGCCAGCAGTTACGGGGAATCTGGAAACACCATATATTTT. Its translation: CASSYGESGNTIYF. The V call is TRBV6-5, the J call TRBJ1-3; unclear D gene. This CDR3 is built from 14 residues. V was cut by 2 bases and J by 1 base, with 6 bases left in between. CDR1 is MNHEY, CDR2 SVGAGI, per germline.

The chain couples TRBV7-3 to TRBJ1-1; 9 positions agree with TRBD1. The germline CDR1 and CDR2 sequences are SGHTA and FQGTGA. CDR3 length: 16 residues. Unmatched junction bases numbered 12, after V lost 4 bases and J lost 6 bases. The CDR3: CASSSQGAGTGSEAFF. CDR3 coding DNA: TGTGCCAGCAGCTCGCAAGGAGCCGGGACAGGGTCTGAAGCTTTCTTT.

This chain joins TRBV30 and TRBJ2-7; D gene unclear. This CDR3 spans 11 amino acids. Trimming left V 3 bases short and J 5 bases short, with 8 bases between. Germline-derived CDR1 and CDR2 are GTSNPN and SVGIG (reference sequence). The CDR3 sequence: CAWRVGHEQYF. The CDR3 nucleotides are TGTGCCTGGAGAGTAGGCCACGAGCAGTACTTC.

In nucleotides, the CDR3 is TGTGCCAGCTCACCCAGGGACAGGGAAGGTGAAGCTTTCTTT. Translating it yields CASSPRDREGEAFF. The V and J genes are TRBV18 and TRBJ1-1; 9 positions agree with TRBD1. The CDR3 is made up of 14 amino acids. After removal of 3 bases from V and 7 bases from J, the junction contained 6 bases not matched to a gene. CDR1 is KGHSH, CDR2 LQKENI, per germline. The full variable domain, with the rest looked up from reference TRBV18 and TRBJ1-1, is NAGVMQNPRHLVRRRGQEARLRCSPMKGHSHVYWYRQLPEEGLKFMVYLQKENIIDESGMPKERFSAEFPKEGPSILRIQQVVRGDSAAYFCASSPRDREGEAFFGQGTRLTVV.

The chain employs TRBV7-2 and TRBJ2-2; 10 nucleotides align to TRBD2. The J segment lost 2 bases and the V segment lost 5 bases, leaving 5 bases of the junction unmatched. The CDR3 contains 16 residues. The germline V gene has CDR1 SGHTA and CDR2 FQGNSA. The CDR3 coding sequence is TGTGCCAGCAGCCCTTGGACTAGCGGCAACACCGGGGAGCTGTTTTTT. Translating gives CASSPWTSGNTGELFF.

J is TRBJ1-5 and V is TRBV6-1; D is uncertain. The CDR3 has 14 amino acids. The germline gives CDR1 MNHNS, CDR2 SASEGT. V lost 0 bases, J lost 5 bases, and 8 bases lay in between. The CDR3 region has the DNA TGTGCCAGCAGTGAAGCAGGGCGTGATCAGCCCCAGCATTTT. It codes for CASSEAGRDQPQHF.

The rearrangement uses TRBV6-4 and TRBJ1-6; D uncertain. The V gene's germline CDR1 is MRHNA and CDR2 SNTAGT. The V end was cut by 0 bases, the J end by 6 bases, with 9 bases between. This CDR3 comprises 15 residues. CDR3 sequence reads: CASSDSRLRNSPLHF. Written as DNA, the CDR3 is TGTGCCAGCAGTGACTCCCGGCTCCGTAATTCACCCCTCCACTTT.

The rearrangement joins TRBV6-2 or TRBV6-3 to TRBJ1-1, with no clear D. CDR1 and CDR2 from the germline V gene are MNHEY and SVGEGT. V gave up 0 bases and J gave up 2 bases, with 13 bases separating them. The CDR3 is made up of 16 amino acids. In DNA form, the CDR3 reads TGTGCCAGCAGTTACTCACCCCCCACCTTAAACACTGAAGCTTTCTTT. Its protein is CASSYSPPTLNTEAFF.

This chain uses TRBV2 with TRBJ1-1, with D hard to call. Germline V gene sequence: CDR1 SNHLY, CDR2 FYNNEI. With 7 bases removed from V and 4 bases from J, the gap between germline ends came to 19 bases. The CDR3 runs to 15 residues. The CDR3 loop is CASTPSSAGSTEAFF. CDR3 coding DNA: TGTGCCAGCACCCCCAGTAGCGCAGGTAGCACTGAAGCTTTCTTT.

This chain uses TRBV19 with TRBJ2-2; D ambiguous. The germline CDR1 and CDR2 sequences are LNHDA and SQIVND (reference sequence). Trimming shortened V by 10 bases and J by 7 bases, and 7 bases separated the two germline ends. The CDR3 length is 10 residues. The CDR3 loop is CATLFGELFF. The CDR3 nucleotides read TGTGCCACCCTTTTCGGGGAGCTGTTTTTT.

The chain couples TRBV2 to TRBJ1-5, with D possibly being TRBD1 (6 bases). The length of the CDR3 is 14 residues. The V gene lost 4 bases and the J gene lost 4 bases, with 11 bases spanning the gap. Germline V gene data show CDR1 as SNHLY and CDR2 as FYNNEI. The CDR3 DNA sequence: TGTGCCAGCAGTGTGGGACAAAAAAATCAGCCCCAGCATTTT. It yields the protein CASSVGQKNQPQHF. Combining the CDR3 with reference TRBV2 and TRBJ1-5 gives the whole variable domain EPEVTQTPSHQVTQMGQEVILRCVPISNHLYFYWYRQILGQKVEFLVSFYNNEISEKSEIFDDQFSVERPDGSNFTLKIRSTKLEDSAMYFCASSVGQKNQPQHFGDGTRLSIL.

The chain joins TRBV19 to TRBJ1-5, with D hard to call. CDR1 LNHDA and CDR2 SQIVND come from the germline V gene (reference sequence). The CDR3 consists of 16 residues. V was pared by 4 bases and J by 9 bases, with 22 bases between. The CDR3 bases are TGTGCCAGTAGTAAGACGAGAGACACCTCCGGGCCGCCCCAGCATTTT. It translates to CASSKTRDTSGPPQHF.

The V and J genes are TRBV6-1 and TRBJ2-7, with 8 bases lining up with TRBD1. The CDR3 loop spans 16 amino acids. CDR1 and CDR2 from the germline V gene are MNHNS and SASEGT. Losses at the gene ends were 4 bases for V and 3 bases for J; bases not matched to a gene: 11. CDR3 amino acids: CASSAVGQGRGYEQYF. The CDR3 nucleotides read TGTGCCAGCAGTGCTGTTGGACAGGGCAGGGGCTACGAGCAGTACTTC.

The V gene is TRBV7-9, the J gene TRBJ1-6; perhaps TRBD1 as D (6 bases). The germline V gene encodes CDR1 SEHNR and CDR2 FQNEAQ (reference sequence). The CDR3 totals 13 residues. The V end was cut by 1 base, the J end by 14 bases, with 12 bases between. The CDR3, as DNA: TGTGCCAGCAGCTTAGTAGGGGGGGAAACCCTCCACTTT. Translated, it gives CASSLVGGETLHF.

This chain connects TRBV24-1 to TRBJ2-1; D may be TRBD1 (6 bases). CDR1 is KGHDR and CDR2 is SFDVKD in the germline V gene. Trimming took 10 bases from V and 1 from J, leaving 10 bases between them. There are 13 residues in the CDR3. DNA for the CDR3: TGTGCCACGGGGGCCTTATCCTACAATGAGCAGTTCTTC. It codes for CATGALSYNEQFF.

The chain couples TRBV13 to TRBJ2-1; D may be TRBD2 (5 bases). Germline loops: CDR1 PRHDT, CDR2 FYEKMQ (reference sequence). The CDR3 totals 15 residues. The V end lost 3 bases, the J end lost 4 bases, and 13 bases lay between the germline ends. CDR3 region: CASSLGSGDYNEQFF. The CDR3 DNA sequence: TGTGCCAGCAGCTTGGGGAGCGGAGATTACAATGAGCAGTTCTTC.